This TCR beta chain was found in a study of blood T cells in healthy people across ages (dated by TCRdb to the mid-2010s). Regarding the complete study: Template switching captured roughly one uniquely barcoded TCR beta cDNA molecule per two T cells in model experiments. For two donors (one aged 18 to 29 and one aged 80 or older), the study analyzed two additional independent replicas of 1 million unique cDNA reads from the same blood draw. The donors were split into four age groups: young (average 16 years), middle-aged (roughly 39), aged (about 56) and long-lived (roughly 88). The study measured age-related changes in TCR beta repertoire diversity using deep sequencing normalized with unique cDNA molecular identifiers. On the study overall, not on this receptor specifically: Donor CMV infection status was unknown, potentially confounding age-related changes in expanded clonotypes. Estimates of total diversity from one million sequenced T cells were regarded as lower bounds and underestimates. Observed TCR beta diversity per million T cells fell roughly linearly with age, and a significant reduction was already apparent by age around 36. Compared with the aged group, more naive CD4+ T cells, fewer expanded clones and increased TCR diversity were shown by the long-lived group, suggesting age selection. Because profiling used bulk unsorted PBMCs, naive and antigen-experienced compartments could not be compared conclusively. The percentage of naive T cells measured by flow cytometry correlated strongly with observed TCR beta diversity.

Donors were 30 to 45 systemically healthy Caucasian individuals from Russia aged 6 to 90 years. Each donor gave approximately 9.3 milliliters of peripheral blood, collected into EDTA-treated Vacutainer tubes. Ficoll-Paque density-gradient centrifugation was used to isolate PBMCs, with at least 7 million per sample. Trizol reagent was used to extract total RNA from the PBMCs, yielding at least 5.5 micrograms per sample. The percentages of naive CD45RAhigh/CD27high T cells were determined by flow cytometry on a PBMC aliquot from every donor. There are a few counts of this clonotype. Its target antigen remains unknown. Qualities for individual bases were not recorded, and no much larger clone is one base off. The library was made by 5' RACE. The data were produced on an Illumina HiSeq 2500. The second PCR ran for roughly 7 to 12 cycles and used a J-beta primer mix along with a sample-barcoded 5' primer. Each TCR beta cDNA molecule received a unique molecular identifier from a template-switch 5' adaptor carrying 12 random nucleotides. At least 2.5 million CDR3-containing paired-end reads were obtained from each sample. First-strand cDNA synthesis was performed from all RNA using the Mint cDNA synthesis kit, with priming by a TRBC-specific oligonucleotide. All cDNA was treated with uracil-DNA glycosylase and then went through a first 18-cycle PCR with the universal primers M1SS and BC2_uni_R. The original pipeline was this. Each sample was normalized by randomly selecting 1 million high-quality reads, each carrying a distinct molecular identifier. Reads sharing molecular identifiers were discarded rather than binned into consensus sequences. MiTCR, with a Q25 quality threshold and the strictest error-elimination algorithm, was used for CDR3 identification, clonotype clustering and error correction. A nonparametric unseen species model using Euler transformation provided a lower-bound estimate of total TCR beta diversity. TCRdb reworked the public reads: Q25 trimming with fastp, MiXCR clone assembly, productive beta chains retained. Merged by CDR3 protein, the rows form single entries marked with the most common genes and DNA. TCRdb, rather than the study authors, made the V and J calls. The sample data list over 700,000 distinct CDR3 sequences, and roughly 25% of these were observed just once. The ten largest clones add up to 9.4% of the sample.

V drops 0 bases and J drops 10 bases, leaving 15 bases in between. The CDR3 has 14 amino acids, counting the end cysteine and phenylalanine. CDR3 DNA is the only sequence kept; it has 42 bases, read in frame from the first base. The CDR1 and CDR2 encoded by the germline V gene (reference sequence) are DFQATT and SNEGSKA. In addition, the sample was reused for a study of T cells of mothers and their children. As that second paper reports: Donors were nine systemically healthy Caucasian individuals: three mothers and their six children. cDNA synthesis used all of the extracted RNA, with approximately 1.4 ug of RNA in each 15 ul reaction. In the second PCR, the M1S primer added sample barcodes and 2-4 random nucleotides. More than 8 million TCR beta CDR3 reads were obtained from each mother, and approximately 3 million reads were obtained from each child. In both related and unrelated pairs, thymic selection shapes the output of TCR recombination in a similar way, with inherited differences having only a minor effect. Related mother-child pairs always showed normalized repertoire overlap that was slightly higher than in unrelated mother-child pairs, though the difference was never significant. Persistent microchimeric T cell clones were not detected, at a sensitivity of around 95 clones per million clonotypes. The study used deep NGS to compare TCR beta repertoires of mothers and children, seeking features distinguishing related mother-child pairs from unrelated individuals. Mothers averaged roughly 40 +/- 4 years of age and children averaged roughly 11 +/- 4 years. After adapter ligation with NEBNext reagents, the libraries were sequenced on Illumina HiSeq 2000 with 100+100 nt paired-end reads. To prevent cross-contamination, the mother and child libraries were prepared a month apart and were sequenced in separate runs. For each donor, somewhere between roughly 450,000 and 2,200,000 distinct TCR beta clonotypes were identified. Naive TCR beta clonotypes were estimated from low-frequency clonotypes matched to each donor's FACS-determined naive share, without sorting.

This clonotype originated in a boy between 5 and 17 years old in good health. The chain was built from TRBV20-1 and TRBJ1-4; a tentative D call is TRBD1 (6 bases match). The sequencing input was blood. This receptor carries the CDR3 CSAREGGPMGKLFF. The DNA sequence is as follows: TGCAGTGCTAGAGAGGGGGGCCCCATGGGAAAACTGTTTTTT.